The 26 T cell receptor beta chains below all came from one sample that was sequenced in a study of siplizumab effects on memory and regulatory T cells. Clones were read by immunoSEQ multiplex PCR, and TCRdb kept only the in-frame ones, dropping some. The sample consists of approximately 94,000 clones, over 90% of them appearing once. The sample comprised non-Treg CD4+ T cells sorted from blood. The receptor set was obtained from a human donor in good health.

The chain links TRBV5-1 to TRBJ2-3; TRBD2 matches 10 bases. With 0 bases clipped from V and 0 bases from J, the junction kept 7 bases outside the gene matches. The CDR3 runs 18 residues. Germline lookup yields CDR1 SGHRS and CDR2 YFSETQ. For the CDR3, the DNA is TGCGCCAGCAGCTTGGGGCTAGCGGGAGTACCGAGCACAGATACGCAGTATTTT. This encodes CASSLGLAGVPSTDTQYF.

This clone was picked up one time. The chain joins TRBV6-6 to TRBJ2-2; 12 bases are a match to TRBD1. CDR3 length: 15 residues. Germline V gene lookup returns CDR1 MNHNY and CDR2 SVGAGI (reference sequence). The trim removed 7 bases at V and 5 bases at J, leaving 5 bases unmatched. The CDR3 protein is CASTRGQGATGELFF. The CDR3 bases are TGTGCCAGCACCAGGGGACAGGGGGCAACCGGGGAGCTGTTTTTT.

The gene calls are TRBV14 and TRBJ2-2; D possibly corresponds to TRBD1 (6 bases). The CDR3 loop spans 16 amino acids. Trimming shortened V by 0 bases and J by 5 bases, and 13 bases separated the two germline ends. CDR1 SGHDN and CDR2 FVKESK come from the germline V gene. The CDR3 nucleotides are TGTGCCAGCAGCCAAGATAGGGGGTGGCAAACCGGGGAGCTGTTTTTT. Protein sequence: CASSQDRGWQTGELFF.

The chain carries TRBV25-1 and TRBJ1-1; tentatively, D is TRBD1 (5 bases). In germline, CDR1 is MGHDK, CDR2 SYGVNS. CDR3 length equals 16 residues. V was clipped by 3 bases and J by 0 bases, with 14 bases between them. The CDR3 spells CASSDGTDDMNTEAFF. The CDR3 DNA is TGTGCCAGCAGTGACGGGACCGATGACATGAACACTGAAGCTTTCTTT.

The chain couples TRBV19 to TRBJ2-5; 8 nucleotides align to TRBD2. Unmatched junction bases numbered 20, after V lost 1 base and J lost 4 bases. The CDR3 sequence is 20 residues long. Per germline, CDR1 LNHDA and CDR2 SQIVND (reference sequence). Here the CDR3 reads CASSIGHRTSLSGTVETQYF. In DNA form, the CDR3 reads TGTGCCAGTAGTATAGGGCATAGGACTAGCCTGAGCGGGACCGTAGAGACCCAGTACTTC.

This clone has just one count. This chain connects TRBV6-1 to TRBJ2-7; D unresolved. Germline lookup yields CDR1 MNHNS and CDR2 SASEGT. V lost 0 bases, J lost 2 bases, and 5 bases lay in between. CDR3 length: 13 residues. The CDR3 protein is CASSEAGTYEQYF. The CDR3 coding sequence is TGTGCCAGCAGTGAAGCAGGTACCTACGAGCAGTACTTC.

The CDR3 DNA reads TGTGCCATCAGTGATAGGTTTCTAGCGGGAGCAGATACGCAGTATTTT. Encoded protein: CAISDRFLAGADTQYF. The chain links TRBV10-3 to TRBJ2-3; TRBD2 matches at 10 bases. The CDR3 totals 16 residues. The V gene end was trimmed by 3 bases and the J gene end by 4 bases; junction bases not matched to a gene: 7. Germline CDR1 is ENHRY and CDR2 is SYGVKD.

The chain carries TRBV6-1 and TRBJ2-1; D is perhaps TRBD1 or TRBD2 (5 bases each). The CDR3 length is 15 residues. V lost 6 bases and J lost 0, with 12 bases in between. The germline V gene has CDR1 MNHNS and CDR2 SASEGT. CDR3 in amino acids: CASSLSGSSYNEQFF. The CDR3 nucleotides are TGTGCCAGCAGCCTCTCAGGGAGCTCCTACAATGAGCAGTTCTTC.

The chain links TRBV29-1 to TRBJ1-2; D is perhaps TRBD1 (5 bases). The CDR3 is 10 amino acids. Germline CDR1 SQVTM, CDR2 ANQGSEA. Between the trimmed V and J ends, which lost 4 bases and 6 bases, there was a span of 6 bases. The chain's CDR3 is CSVVGDGYTF. The CDR3 DNA reads TGCAGCGTTGTAGGGGATGGCTACACCTTC.

The chain has TRBV27 and TRBJ2-1, with D unresolved. The ends were cut back, 8 bases at V and 0 bases at J, with 11 bases in the middle. This CDR3 is built from 14 residues. The V gene's germline CDR1 is MNHEY and CDR2 SMNVEV (reference sequence). CDR3 sequence (DNA): TGTGCCAGCGGTAGGGAAAGCTCCTACAATGAGCAGTTCTTC. Protein: CASGRESSYNEQFF.

This clone was counted once. This sequence joins TRBV6-6 and TRBJ2-7; tentative D call: TRBD1 (6 bases). CDR1 and CDR2 from the germline V gene are MNHNY and SVGAGI (reference sequence). V was pared by 4 bases and J by 2 bases, with 12 bases between. The CDR3 contains 14 residues. DNA for the CDR3: TGTGCCAGCAGTTTAACACAGGGTACCTACGAGCAGTACTTC. Its protein product is CASSLTQGTYEQYF.

The chain employs TRBV27 and TRBJ2-7, with D possibly TRBD1 on 6 matching bases. The CDR3 runs 16 residues. The V gene lost 4 bases and the J gene lost 3 bases, with 19 bases spanning the gap. Germline V gene sequence: CDR1 MNHEY, CDR2 SMNVEV (reference sequence). The CDR3 bases are TGTGCCAGCAGTTCGAAAACTCGGGACATACTCTACGAGCAGTACTTC. Protein sequence: CASSSKTRDILYEQYF.

The V call is TRBV6-1, the J call TRBJ1-1, with D maybe TRBD1 (5 bases). Germline CDR1 MNHNS, CDR2 SASEGT. V was pared by 4 bases and J by 1 base, with 10 bases between. The CDR3 is 14 amino acids. As DNA, the CDR3 is TGTGCCAGCAGTGCGAGACAGAGGAACACTGAAGCTTTCTTT. As protein: CASSARQRNTEAFF.

The chain links TRBV19 to TRBJ2-7, with TRBD1 as a possible D gene (6 bases). The V gene lost 5 bases and the J gene lost 2 bases, with 16 bases spanning the gap. CDR1 is LNHDA, CDR2 SQIVND, per germline (reference sequence). This CDR3 has 15 amino acids. The chain's CDR3 is CASSWDILETYEQYF. DNA for the CDR3: TGTGCCAGTAGTTGGGACATACTGGAGACCTACGAGCAGTACTTC.

This chain connects TRBV28 to TRBJ2-1; possibly TRBD2 for D (5 bases). V lost 7 bases, J lost 4 bases, and 17 bases lay in between. Per the germline V gene, CDR1 is MDHEN and CDR2 is SYDVKM. The CDR3 loop spans 15 amino acids. The CDR3 DNA sequence: TGTGCCAGCAATCCGGCTAGCCCCTCATACAATGAGCAGTTCTTC. Residues: CASNPASPSYNEQFF.

The gene calls are TRBV27 and TRBJ1-5, with a weak D call TRBD1 (5 bases). Germline CDR1 reads MNHEY; CDR2 reads SMNVEV (reference sequence). Trimming left V 8 bases short and J 5 bases short, with 19 bases between. This CDR3 is built from 15 residues. The CDR3: CASLARGPRHQPQHF. The CDR3 region has the DNA TGTGCCAGCCTCGCCCGGGGCCCAAGGCATCAGCCCCAGCATTTT.

The chain is built from TRBV1 and TRBJ2-7; TRBD2 is taken as the D call from the table, unchecked against the DNA. TRBV1 is classified as a pseudogene. This CDR3 contains 20 residues. The CDR3 here is CTGNQGRNGTSGFPSYEQYF. DNA of the CDR3: TGCACCGGGAACCAGGGGAGAAACGGGACTAGCGGGTTCCCCTCCTACGAGCAGTACTTC.

CDR3 bases: TGTGCCAGTTCGGGGAGGTGGAATGAAAAACTGTTTTTT. Protein sequence: CASSGRWNEKLFF. This chain uses TRBV19 with TRBJ1-4; D gene unclear. The V and J ends lost 8 bases and 5 bases respectively, with 12 bases between them. The CDR3 spans 13 residues. In germline, CDR1 is LNHDA, CDR2 SQIVND (reference sequence).

Concerning this clone: At one end the junction does not follow the germline gene, possibly because of a read error. The chain employs TRBV30 and TRBJ2-1; D possibly corresponds to TRBD1 (7 bases). The CDR3 has 12 amino acids. Germline CDR1 is GTSNPN and CDR2 is SVGIG (reference sequence). In DNA form, the CDR3 reads TGTGCCTGTTTCAAGGCGGGGAAGGGGGCTCTCTTC. Translated: CACFKAGKGALF.

The V call is TRBV12-5, the J call TRBJ2-1, with 7 bases aligning to TRBD2. J lost 5 bases, V lost 3 bases, and 13 bases had no gene match. The germline gives CDR1 LGHNT, CDR2 FRNRAP. The CDR3 extends over 17 amino acids. This chain's CDR3 is CASGLWAGAQKDNEQFF. The CDR3 DNA is TGTGCTAGTGGTTTATGGGCGGGAGCGCAAAAGGACAATGAGCAGTTCTTC.

The chain has TRBV10-1 and TRBJ2-5; possible D gene TRBD2, 6 bases. The end of the DNA is better explained by TRBJ2-7, so the J call may be wrong. CDR3 length: 14 amino acids. The germline gives CDR1 WNHNN, CDR2 SYGVQD (reference sequence). The CDR3 DNA sequence: TGCGCCAGCAGTGAAAGCGGGTCAACCTACGAGCAGTACTTC. Protein product: CASSESGSTYEQYF.

The rearrangement uses TRBV27 and TRBJ2-3; no firm D call. This CDR3 region has 13 residues. From germline, CDR1 is MNHEY and CDR2 SMNVEV (reference sequence). Trimming took off 3 bases at V and 2 bases at J, with 6 bases between the two ends. This chain's CDR3 is CASSFKHTDTQYF. The CDR3 DNA is TGTGCCAGCAGTTTCAAACACACAGATACGCAGTATTTT.

The table lists this clone with a count of one. This sample also contains other DNA sequences that code for the same CDR3. This chain uses TRBV5-6 with TRBJ2-2; 8 nucleotides align to TRBD1. The J segment lost 3 bases and the V segment lost 5 bases, leaving 6 bases of the junction unmatched. The CDR3 loop spans 15 amino acids. Germline CDR1 SGHDT, CDR2 YYEEEE. The CDR3 DNA reads TGTGCCAGCAGTTGGGGGACAGGAGACACCGGGGAGCTGTTTTTT. Protein: CASSWGTGDTGELFF.

V and J are TRBV6-1 and TRBJ2-3; no definite D call. The germline V and J ends were trimmed by 10 bases and 3 bases, with 11 bases remaining between them. CDR1 and CDR2 from the germline V gene are MNHNS and SASEGT. CDR3 length equals 12 residues. CDR3 residues: CATGLSTDTQYF. CDR3 bases: TGTGCCACGGGTCTCAGTACAGATACGCAGTATTTT.

V and J are TRBV14 and TRBJ2-3; tentatively, D is TRBD2 (6 bases). CDR3 length equals 18 residues. V dropped 5 bases and J dropped 1 base, with 22 bases sitting between them. Germline CDR1 is SGHDN and CDR2 is FVKESK. CDR3 in DNA: TGTGCCAGCAGCGGAATCGCCGGGGCCATAGCGGGCACAGATACGCAGTATTTT. This translates into CASSGIAGAIAGTDTQYF.

The chain links TRBV6-1 to TRBJ2-5, with D possibly being TRBD2 (7 bases). This CDR3 has 14 residues. Germline lookup yields CDR1 MNHNS and CDR2 SASEGT. V was shortened by 4 bases and J by 5 bases, with 14 bases between the two germline ends. Here the CDR3 DNA reads TGTGCCAGCAGTGTACGGGGGGCCTACGAGACCCAGTACTTC. Its protein product is CASSVRGAYETQYF.